This T cell receptor beta chain was found in a study of blood T cells in healthy people across ages. For the second PCR, which ran for about 7 to 11 cycles, a sample-barcoded 5' primer and a J-beta primer mix were used. MiXCR, applied by TCRdb to the 5' RACE reads, yields one record per CDR3 protein. The sample holds roughly 500,000 distinct CDR3 sequences, 27% seen once. This clonotype was observed a handful of times. The CDR3 totals 18 residues. CDR1 is DFQATT and CDR2 is SNEGSKA in the germline V gene (reference sequence). Trimming removed 0 bases from V and 5 bases from J, with 25 bases in between.

Sequencing input: blood. This sequence originates from a woman aged 70-85 years in good health. The V and J genes are TRBV20-1 and TRBJ1-2; D ambiguous. CDR3 amino acids: CSARDWTPGPLLGYGYTF. CDR3 nucleotide sequence: TGCAGTGCTAGAGATTGGACCCCCGGGCCCCTCCTGGGGTATGGCTACACCTTC.